The present T cell receptor (beta chain) was sequenced within a study of T cells in Graves' hyperthyroidism and ophthalmopathy. Points from the study as a whole: Researchers report that a 13 V-J model separated ophthalmopathy from stable hyperthyroidism.

Authors of the study amplified TCR beta CDR3 regions from RNA transcripts. The HTBI primer set drove a first-round RT-PCR of the TCR CDR3. One entry per CDR3 protein, called by TCRdb with MiXCR from the multiplex PCR reads. This sample has 500,000 to 750,000 distinct CDR3 sequences, with less than 20% found just once. The authors deemed Graves' hyperthyroidism stable absent ophthalmopathy progression within 18 months. Disease duration under 2 months; hyperthyroidism patients were aged 18 to 65. This clonotype was counted ten times or more. Its target is not known. Germline CDR1 reads SQVTM; CDR2 reads ANQGSEA. Between the trimmed V and J ends, which lost 1 base and 2 bases, there was a span of 15 bases. The CDR3 extends over 15 amino acids.

This receptor was taken from a woman in her thirties with Graves' hyperthyroidism. The source material was blood. V usage is TRBV29-1 and J usage is TRBJ2-7; no firm D call. CDR3 residues: CSVEVIGPDTYEQYF. The DNA for the CDR3 is TGCAGCGTTGAAGTGATCGGACCAGATACCTACGAGCAGTACTTC.